Listed here is a single T cell receptor (beta chain). The sample comes from a study of T-cell memory formation after mild COVID-19. Per the germline V gene, CDR1 is MDHEN and CDR2 is SYDVKM. J was trimmed by 2 bases and V by 8 bases; bases with no gene match: 4. The CDR3 runs to 13 residues. A single record per CDR3 protein comes from TCRdb applying MiXCR to the 5' RACE reads. The data hold hundreds of thousands of distinct CDR3 sequences, with 28% observed a single time. Specimen: PBMCs or a T cell subset sorted from them (not recorded which). This clonotype was sampled from an adult woman who had mild COVID-19 (a few samples of this study predate the infection). Cell type and time point are not known. The genes are TRBV28 and TRBJ1-2; TRBD1 aligns across 8 bases. CDR3 DNA: TGTGCCAGCGTGACAGGGGTAAACTATGGCTACACCTTC. Translated, it gives CASVTGVNYGYTF.